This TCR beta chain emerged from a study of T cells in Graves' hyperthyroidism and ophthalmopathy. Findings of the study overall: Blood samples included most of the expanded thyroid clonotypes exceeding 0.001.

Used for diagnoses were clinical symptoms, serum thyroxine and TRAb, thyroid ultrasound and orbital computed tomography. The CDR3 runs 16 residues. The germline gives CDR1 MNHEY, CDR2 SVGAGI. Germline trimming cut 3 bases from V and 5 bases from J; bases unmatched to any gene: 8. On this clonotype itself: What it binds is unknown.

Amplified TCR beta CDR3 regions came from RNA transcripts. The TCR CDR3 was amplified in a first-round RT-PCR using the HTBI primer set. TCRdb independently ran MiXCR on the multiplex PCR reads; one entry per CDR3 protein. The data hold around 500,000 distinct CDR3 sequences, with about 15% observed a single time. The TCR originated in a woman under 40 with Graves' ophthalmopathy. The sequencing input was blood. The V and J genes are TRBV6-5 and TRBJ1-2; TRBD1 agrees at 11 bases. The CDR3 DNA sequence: TGTGCCAGCAGTTATATCAGGACAGGGGGCCGTTATGGCTACACCTTC. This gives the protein CASSYIRTGGRYGYTF.